This T cell receptor (beta chain) came from a study of cytomegalovirus exposure and HLA in healthy donors. Notes on this clone: Its antigen is not known.

The study ran its PCR with 60 Vbeta and 13 Jbeta primers. Clones were read by immunoSEQ multiplex PCR, and TCRdb kept only the in-frame ones, dropping some. The sample consists of 110,000 to 150,000 clones, around 80% of them appearing once. Study outcomes and limitations: The investigators catalogued 150 or so TCR beta chains as cytomegalovirus-associated. Presence/absence results assume similar sequencing depth per donor, which may not hold.

The CDR3 extends over 16 amino acids. V shed 3 bases and J 1 base; nucleotides not matched to a gene: 8. CDR1 and CDR2 (germline): LNHDA, SQIVND (reference sequence). The chain has TRBV19 and TRBJ2-5, with 7 bases matching TRBD2. Source material: PBMCs. The clonotype was recovered from a female donor in good health and CMV-seronegative. For the CDR3, the DNA is TGTGCCAGTAGTATTGAAGGGAGGGCAGGCCAAGAGACCCAGTACTTC. It encodes CASSIEGRAGQETQYF.